This entry concerns a single T cell receptor (beta chain). Germline V CDR1 and CDR2: MNHEY, SMNVEV (reference sequence). The junction had 3 bases not matched to a gene; V was cut back by 6 bases and J by 2 bases. The CDR3 has 13 amino acids. TCRdb keeps only in-frame clones here, not all; method: immunoSEQ multiplex PCR. The sample includes about 220,000 clones, roughly 94% of them seen just once. This entry comes from a study of control samples from healthy donors and cancer patients. Sequencing was carried out using blood. The receptor's source is a man aged 50-60 years in good health. The rearrangement links TRBV27 to TRBJ1-2, with TRBD1 matching over 7 bases. Written as DNA, the CDR3 is TGTGCCAGCAGGGTGACAGGGAACTATGGCTACACCTTC. Protein sequence: CASRVTGNYGYTF.